The clone carrying this T cell receptor beta chain was seen once. Its matching antigen is unknown. This CDR3 contains 12 residues. Deletions cut 3 bases from V and 12 bases from J, with 11 bases between. Germline CDR1 and CDR2: MDHEN and SYDVKM. Assay used: immunoSEQ multiplex PCR; TCRdb lists only in-frame clones, some missing. The data show 50,000 to 65,000 clones, roughly 80% seen once. The sample is drawn from a study of T cells in localized non-small cell lung cancer. The study's findings and limits: Heterogeneity stays possible, as sequencing covered only one tumor region. Out of the top 100 tumor clones, a median roughly 52 were seen in adjacent lung. Clonality of T cells reached its maximum in uninvolved adjacent lung, surpassing tumor. Longer overall survival was linked to higher blood T cell density.

The TCR was taken from a woman aged 35-70 years with stage II lung adenocarcinoma. The sample in question was PBMCs, obtained before any cancer treatment. The chain couples TRBV28 to TRBJ1-4; no definite D call. DNA for the CDR3: TGTGCCAGCAGTTTCCAGAGCGGGGAACTGTTTTTT. Protein sequence: CASSFQSGELFF.